These T cell receptor beta chains were read from a single sample in a study of T-cell reconstitution after alpha-beta-depleted transplantation in children. TCRdb used MiXCR to reprocess the PCR reads, holding one entry per CDR3 protein. This sample has about 440,000 distinct CDR3 sequences, with about 45% found just once. Here the sequenced sample was PBMCs, taken before TCRalphabeta/CD19-depleted stem cell transplant. These receptors all come from a girl aged 2 to 9 with aplastic anemia, due to receive a stem cell transplant. CDR3s include the opening cysteine and the closing phenylalanine or tryptophan. The order of the fields is V gene, J gene, CDR3 length, clone size, D gene, CDR3 protein, CDR3 DNA. A D gene is named only where the DNA matches it firmly. Clone size is not always given. Where it is, it says once, few, many or a class for expanded clones.

TRBV7-9	TRBJ1-2	16	NA	TRBD1	CASSSVDRGPPYGYTF	TGTGCCAGCAGCTCAGTCGACAGGGGGCCCCCGTATGGCTACACCTTC
TRBV20-1	TRBJ2-3	13	NA	NA	CSALVMGTDTQYF	TGCAGTGCTTTAGTCATGGGCACAGATACGCAGTATTTT
TRBV3-1	TRBJ1-2	16	NA	NA	CASSRYLARSNYGYTF	TGTGCCAGCAGCCGTTATCTCGCCAGATCAAACTATGGCTACACCTTC
TRBV7-9	TRBJ2-3	13	few	NA	CASSSYREDTQYF	TGTGCCAGCAGCTCGTACAGGGAAGATACGCAGTATTTT
TRBV5-1	TRBJ1-5	13	few	NA	CASRGAYNQPQHF	TGCGCCAGCCGGGGGGCATACAATCAGCCCCAGCATTTT
TRBV7-3	TRBJ1-1	13	many	TRBD1	CASSGTGTDEAFF	TGTGCCAGCAGCGGTACCGGGACAGATGAAGCTTTCTTT
TRBV4-2	TRBJ2-7	15	once	NA	CASSQVTGTSHEQYF	TGTGCCAGCAGCCAAGTGACGGGGACCTCCCACGAGCAGTACTTC
TRBV27	TRBJ1-5	14	NA	NA	CASSGDPLYEAQHF	TGTGCCAGCAGTGGGGATCCCCTCTACGAGGCCCAGCATTTT
TRBV20-1	TRBJ1-1	13	NA	NA	CSARASGNTEAFF	TGCAGTGCTAGGGCGTCAGGGAACACTGAAGCTTTCTTT
TRBV20-1	TRBJ2-7	14	NA	TRBD2	CSASPTSGNYEQYF	TGCAGTGCTAGCCCGACTAGCGGGAACTACGAGCAGTACTTC
TRBV29-1	TRBJ2-2	11	few	NA	CSVVTTGELFF	TGCAGCGTTGTAACAACCGGGGAGCTGTTTTTT
TRBV5-5	TRBJ1-2	14	few	NA	CASSLELTNYGYTF	TGTGCCAGCAGCTTGGAATTGACTAACTATGGCTACACCTTC
TRBV7-9	TRBJ2-5	16	NA	NA	CASSSYGSLIQETQYF	TGTGCCAGCAGCTCTTACGGTTCCTTGATTCAAGAGACCCAGTACTTC
TRBV6-1	TRBJ2-4	15	NA	TRBD1	CASSTPGQGGHIQYF	TGTGCCAGCAGTACACCGGGACAGGGAGGACACATTCAGTACTTC
TRBV12-3/TRBV12-4	TRBJ2-4	14	NA	TRBD1	CASSYKGQINIQYF	TGTGCCAGCAGTTATAAGGGACAGATAAACATTCAGTACTTC
TRBV18	TRBJ2-5	11	NA	NA	CASSTEETQYF	TGTGCCAGCTCAACCGAAGAGACCCAGTACTTC
TRBV7-3	TRBJ2-7	15	NA	NA	CASSPEAQGTHEQYF	TGTGCCAGCAGCCCGGAGGCCCAGGGAACCCACGAGCAGTACTTC
TRBV12-3/TRBV12-4	TRBJ1-1	14	many	TRBD1	CASSLSTGASEAFF	TGTGCCAGCAGTCTGTCGACAGGGGCCAGTGAAGCTTTCTTT
TRBV6-1	TRBJ2-1	15	NA	NA	CASSGTGIRVREQFF	TGTGCCAGCAGTGGGACGGGGATAAGGGTGAGGGAGCAGTTCTTC
TRBV6-5	TRBJ2-4	16	NA	NA	CASSYVLLTEKNIQYF	TGTGCCAGCAGTTACGTACTTTTAACGGAGAAAAACATTCAGTACTTC
TRBV12-3/TRBV12-4	TRBJ2-7	17	few	NA	CASSLGRRNIPSYEQYF	TGTGCCAGCAGTTTGGGCCGGCGGAACATACCCTCCTACGAGCAGTACTTC
TRBV20-1	TRBJ2-7	13	NA	NA	CSALDRSPYEQYF	TGCAGTGCCCTTGACAGGAGTCCCTACGAGCAGTACTTC
TRBV6-2/TRBV6-3	TRBJ1-2	14	few	NA	CASTNPVELYGYTF	TGTGCCAGCACTAACCCAGTGGAACTCTATGGCTACACCTTC
TRBV4-1	TRBJ2-3	17	NA	TRBD2	CASSQSGLAGGIDTQYF	TGCGCCAGCAGCCAATCGGGACTAGCGGGAGGCATAGATACGCAGTATTTT
TRBV25-1	TRBJ2-6	18	many	TRBD1	CASSAPGTGVSGANVLTF	TGTGCCAGCAGTGCCCCGGGGACAGGTGTCTCTGGGGCCAACGTCCTGACTTTC
TRBV3-1	TRBJ2-7	17	NA	NA	CASSQDRRHRPTYEQYF	TGTGCCAGCAGCCAAGATCGTCGGCACAGACCTACGTACGAGCAGTACTTC
TRBV7-9	TRBJ1-5	13	NA	NA	CASSPGTDQPQHF	TGTGCCAGCAGCCCCGGGACTGATCAGCCCCAGCATTTT
TRBV5-1	TRBJ2-6	18	NA	NA	CASSLRWQGVSGANVLTF	TGCGCCAGCAGCTTGCGGTGGCAGGGCGTCTCTGGGGCCAACGTCCTGACTTTC
TRBV29-1	TRBJ2-1	11	many	NA	CSTRSGNEQFF	TGCAGCACCCGCTCAGGTAATGAGCAGTTCTTC
TRBV20-1	TRBJ2-4	13	NA	NA	CSVGGVYKNIQYF	TGCAGTGTCGGGGGAGTGTATAAAAACATTCAGTACTTC
TRBV19	TRBJ1-2	13	NA	TRBD1	CASSITGQDGYTF	TGTGCCAGTAGTATCACAGGACAGGATGGCTACACCTTC
TRBV20-1	TRBJ2-1	11	NA	NA	CSAPMSNEQFF	TGCAGTGCTCCTATGTCCAATGAGCAGTTCTTC
TRBV6-1	TRBJ2-3	13	NA	NA	CASARTHQDTQYF	TGTGCCAGCGCCCGGACCCACCAAGATACGCAGTATTTT
TRBV16	TRBJ2-1	14	NA	NA	CASSQMGRENEQFF	TGTGCCAGCAGCCAAATGGGCAGGGAAAATGAGCAGTTCTTC
TRBV5-1	TRBJ2-6	17	NA	TRBD1	CASTESRDRVGANVLTF	TGCGCCAGCACAGAGTCCCGGGACAGGGTTGGGGCCAACGTCCTGACTTTC
TRBV10-3	TRBJ2-3	16	once	TRBD2	CAISEFAGGDTDTQYF	TGTGCCATCAGTGAGTTTGCGGGGGGGGACACAGATACGCAGTATTTT
TRBV20-1	TRBJ2-5	13	NA	TRBD2	CSGAGGREETQYF	TGCAGTGGAGCGGGGGGGCGGGAAGAGACCCAGTACTTC
TRBV9	TRBJ2-2	17	NA	TRBD2	CASSVGGGALNTGELFF	TGTGCCAGCAGCGTAGGGGGAGGGGCCCTGAACACCGGGGAGCTGTTTTTT
TRBV12-3/TRBV12-4	TRBJ2-2	13	few	TRBD2	CAVGLAGTGELFF	TGTGCCGTCGGGCTAGCGGGTACCGGGGAGCTGTTTTTT
TRBV6-2/TRBV6-3	TRBJ1-2	13	few	TRBD1	CASRRQGRYGYTF	TGTGCCAGCAGACGACAGGGGCGCTATGGCTACACCTTC
TRBV12-3/TRBV12-4	TRBJ2-3	14	NA	NA	CASSFNREQDTQYF	TGTGCCAGCTCCTTCAACCGAGAGCAGGATACGCAGTATTTT